A single sample is the source of the 28 T cell receptor beta chains below, sequenced in a study of T cell changes during pregnancy in multiple sclerosis. Sequenced by immunoSEQ multiplex PCR; TCRdb stores in-frame clones only, minus some. The sample holds roughly 54,000 clones, about 90% seen once. The sequencing here drew on CD4+ T cells from peripheral blood mononuclear cells, taken after pregnancy. Receptors were obtained from a female donor with multiple sclerosis, enrolled in a pregnancy study.

The chain employs TRBV7-9 and TRBJ2-3; 9 bases line up with TRBD2. The CDR3 spans 18 residues. The V gene's germline CDR1 is SEHNR and CDR2 FQNEAQ (reference sequence). The V gene end was trimmed by 0 bases and the J gene end by 2 bases; junction bases not matched to a gene: 9. CDR3 sequence: CASSLAGRGGLNTDTQYF. The CDR3 DNA sequence: TGTGCCAGCAGCTTAGCGGGGCGGGGGGGCTTGAACACAGATACGCAGTATTTT.

This CDR3 reads CASSLGGGNTEAFF. Here the CDR3 DNA reads TGTGCCAGCAGCTTAGGCGGAGGGAACACTGAAGCTTTCTTT. This chain connects TRBV7-2 to TRBJ1-1, with D uncertain. The CDR3 consists of 14 residues. Germline-derived CDR1 and CDR2 are SGHTA and FQGNSA. V lost 1 base and J 1 base, leaving 7 bases between the germline ends.

The V and J genes are TRBV10-3 and TRBJ1-2; tentatively, D is TRBD1 (6 bases). Germline CDR1 ENHRY, CDR2 SYGVKD. Trimming shortened V by 2 bases and J by 4 bases, and 8 bases separated the two germline ends. The CDR3 has 13 amino acids. The CDR3 region has the DNA TGTGCCATCAGTGAGCGGGACACCTATGGCTACACCTTC. Amino acids: CAISERDTYGYTF.

V is TRBV2 and J is TRBJ1-2, with D possibly being TRBD1 (6 bases). V lost 7 bases and J 7 bases, leaving 19 bases between the germline ends. The CDR3 covers 14 residues. Germline V lookup: CDR1 SNHLY, CDR2 FYNNEI. CDR3 protein: CASTQDSPGVGYTF. CDR3 nucleotide sequence: TGTGCCAGCACTCAGGACAGCCCAGGAGTTGGCTACACCTTC.

The chain joins TRBV4-3 to TRBJ2-3, with 11 bases identical to TRBD2. Germline CDR1 and CDR2: LGHNA and YSLEER. CDR3 length equals 17 residues. The V segment lost 7 bases and the J segment 0 bases; nucleotides outside the gene matches: 9. CDR3 residues: CASTPSGGIASTDTQYF. In DNA form, the CDR3 reads TGCGCCAGCACACCTAGCGGGGGGATTGCTAGCACAGATACGCAGTATTTT.

The V call is TRBV9, the J call TRBJ2-3; 9 bases map to TRBD2. This CDR3 is built from 16 residues. Germline CDR1 SGDLS, CDR2 YYNGEE. V gave up 0 bases and J gave up 2 bases; unmatched junction bases: 4. DNA for the CDR3: TGTGCCAGCAGCGTAGATAGCGGGGGCTTCACAGATACGCAGTATTTT. This translates into CASSVDSGGFTDTQYF.

This chain uses TRBV18 with TRBJ1-1, with D perhaps matching TRBD1 (6 bases). Trimming removed 0 bases at V and 4 bases at J, with 18 bases between. The CDR3 extends over 17 amino acids. CDR1 and CDR2 (germline): KGHSH, LQKENI. As DNA, the CDR3 is TGTGCCAGCTCACCACCGGGTCTTAACAGGGAAGCCACTGAAGCTTTCTTT. Translating gives CASSPPGLNREATEAFF.

This chain uses TRBV7-2 with TRBJ2-6, with 12 bases aligning to TRBD2. The V gene end was trimmed by 1 base and the J gene end by 4 bases; junction bases not matched to a gene: 8. The CDR3 covers 19 residues. The germline V gene encodes CDR1 SGHTA and CDR2 FQGNSA. The CDR3 coding sequence is TGTGCCAGCAGCTTAGGAGCTAGCGGGGGGGCGTTGGGGGCCAACGTCCTGACTTTC. Translated, it gives CASSLGASGGALGANVLTF.

This CDR3 reads CASSLVQGRGYTF. CDR3 in DNA: TGTGCCAGCAGCTTGGTGCAGGGCAGAGGCTACACCTTC. The chain uses TRBV5-4 and TRBJ1-2; a weak D match, TRBD1 (5 bases). Trimming cost V 0 bases and J 8 bases, with 11 bases left between them. Looked up from germline, CDR1 is SGHNT and CDR2 is YYREEE (reference sequence). The CDR3 runs 13 residues.

CDR3 loop: CASSSTPGGSGYTF. The CDR3, as DNA: TGTGCCAGCAGTTCAACACCAGGGGGGAGCGGCTACACCTTC. The rearrangement joins TRBV6-5 to TRBJ1-2, with TRBD1 matching 7 bases. The V gene end was trimmed by 4 bases and the J gene end by 8 bases; junction bases not matched to a gene: 10. This CDR3 has 14 residues. CDR1 and CDR2 (germline): MNHEY, SVGAGI.

The V and J genes are TRBV6-5 and TRBJ1-2; tentative D call: TRBD1 (5 bases). CDR1 MNHEY and CDR2 SVGAGI come from the germline V gene. With 4 bases removed from V and 7 bases from J, the gap between germline ends came to 16 bases. This CDR3 region has 14 residues. CDR3: CASSSLPSGFGYTF. The CDR3 DNA is TGTGCCAGCAGTTCTCTTCCTTCAGGGTTTGGCTACACCTTC.

V and J are TRBV7-2 and TRBJ1-1, with unresolved D. The CDR3 has 14 residues. V lost 2 bases, J lost 1 base, and 8 bases lay in between. CDR1 and CDR2 from the germline V gene are SGHTA and FQGNSA. As DNA, the CDR3 is TGTGCCAGCAGCTTACGAGGGAGGAACACTGAAGCTTTCTTT. Protein: CASSLRGRNTEAFF.

V gene TRBV1 combines with J gene TRBJ1-1; the DNA was not used to check the table's D call, TRBD1. TRBV1 is reported as a pseudogene. This CDR3 has 17 residues. DNA for the CDR3: TGCACCAGCAGCCAAGTTGGACAGGGTTTCATGAACACTGAAGCTTTCTTT. Amino acids: CTSSQVGQGFMNTEAFF.

The chain is built from TRBV11-2 and TRBJ1-1; 8 positions match TRBD1. CDR1 and CDR2 (germline): SGHAT, FQNNGV. Trimming took 3 bases from V and 1 from J; bases not matched to a gene: 4. The CDR3 runs to 15 residues. CDR3 in DNA: TGTGCCAGCAGCTTGAGAGACAGGGGGAACACTGAAGCTTTCTTT. This encodes CASSLRDRGNTEAFF.

The V and J genes are TRBV6-5 and TRBJ1-6; D might be TRBD1 (6 bases). This CDR3 contains 14 residues. The germline V gene has CDR1 MNHEY and CDR2 SVGAGI. Trimming pared 8 bases from V and 5 bases from J, leaving 13 bases between. CDR3 protein: CASGQRDDNSPLHF. The CDR3 bases are TGTGCCAGCGGACAGCGGGATGATAATTCACCCCTCCACTTT.

The chain combines TRBV7-2 with TRBJ1-1; 9 bases line up with TRBD1. The CDR3 extends over 14 amino acids. Germline loops: CDR1 SGHTA, CDR2 FQGNSA. V lost 4 bases and J lost 10; bases outside the gene matches: 10. The chain's CDR3 is CASSSHGTGKTAFF. Here the CDR3 DNA reads TGTGCCAGCAGCTCACACGGGACAGGGAAGACAGCTTTCTTT.

The chain is built from TRBV2 and TRBJ1-1; no firm D call. CDR3 length equals 14 residues. Trimming took 5 bases from V and 0 from J, leaving 10 bases between them. Germline CDR1 and CDR2: SNHLY and FYNNEI. CDR3 coding DNA: TGTGCCAGCAGTCAACTCCTTTTGAACACTGAAGCTTTCTTT. It codes for CASSQLLLNTEAFF. Filled out from reference TRBV2 and TRBJ1-1, the complete variable domain reads EPEVTQTPSHQVTQMGQEVILRCVPISNHLYFYWYRQILGQKVEFLVSFYNNEISEKSEIFDDQFSVERPDGSNFTLKIRSTKLEDSAMYFCASSQLLLNTEAFFGQGTRLTVV.

The chain combines TRBV6-6 with TRBJ2-1; 7 bases fit TRBD2. V trimming: 2 bases; J trimming: 2 bases; junction bases outside the gene matches: 3. Germline V gene lookup returns CDR1 MNHNY and CDR2 SVGAGI (reference sequence). This CDR3 is built from 15 residues. The CDR3 sequence: CASSYEGGAYNEQFF. The CDR3 DNA follows: TGTGCCAGCAGTTACGAGGGAGGGGCCTACAATGAGCAGTTCTTC.

The chain uses TRBV29-1 and TRBJ1-2; a possible D gene is TRBD1 (5 bases). Germline V gene sequence: CDR1 SQVTM, CDR2 ANQGSEA. Trimming left V 4 bases short and J 4 bases short, with 13 bases between. The CDR3 contains 13 residues. The CDR3 sequence: CSVVGGALYGYTF. The CDR3 nucleotides read TGCAGCGTTGTGGGAGGGGCCCTCTATGGCTACACCTTC.

This clone was seen just once. The chain carries TRBV15 and TRBJ1-2; TRBD1 matches at 7 bases. This CDR3 is built from 13 residues. V was pared by 8 bases and J by 0 bases, with 3 bases of the junction left unmatched. Germline lookup yields CDR1 LNHNV and CDR2 YYDKDF (reference sequence). The CDR3, as DNA: TGTGCCACCCAGACAGGGTCTAACTATGGCTACACCTTC. Amino acids: CATQTGSNYGYTF. Drawing the rest from reference TRBV15 and TRBJ1-2, the complete variable domain is DAMVIQNPRYQVTQFGKPVTLSCSQTLNHNVMYWYQQKSSQAPKLLFHYYDKDFNNEADTPDNFQSRRPNTSFCFLDIRSPGLGDTAMYLCATQTGSNYGYTFGSGTRLTVV.

The chain employs TRBV25-1 and TRBJ1-2; the match to TRBD1 covers 9 bases. Germline V gene sequence: CDR1 MGHDK, CDR2 SYGVNS. The V segment lost 4 bases and the J segment 3 bases; nucleotides outside the gene matches: 3. CDR3 length equals 14 residues. The CDR3 DNA is TGTGCCAGCAGTGGCGGACAGGGGTACTATGGCTACACCTTC. It yields the protein CASSGGQGYYGYTF.

The chain recombines TRBV27 with TRBJ1-4, with 8 bases that match TRBD1. CDR1 MNHEY and CDR2 SMNVEV come from the germline V gene (reference sequence). V dropped 9 bases and J dropped 5; count of bases not matched to a gene: 8. This CDR3 is 14 amino acids long. For the CDR3, the DNA is TGTGCCAGTGCTCGACAGGGGTGGAATGAAAAACTGTTTTTT. Encoded protein: CASARQGWNEKLFF.

This rearrangement joins TRBV7-2 to TRBJ1-4; D not certain. CDR1 is SGHTA, CDR2 FQGNSA, per germline. Trimming removed 1 base from V and 0 bases from J, with 15 bases in between. This CDR3 spans 18 amino acids. The chain's CDR3 is CASSLVGGPVATNEKLFF. Written as DNA, the CDR3 is TGTGCCAGCAGCTTAGTGGGAGGGCCAGTTGCAACTAATGAAAAACTGTTTTTT.

V gene TRBV27 combines with J gene TRBJ2-1; D gene uncertain. The CDR3 runs to 14 residues. V lost 2 bases, J lost 2 bases, and 7 bases lay in between. The germline CDR1 and CDR2 sequences are MNHEY and SMNVEV (reference sequence). DNA of the CDR3: TGTGCCAGCAGTTTACTGGGCACCTACAATGAGCAGTTCTTC. It is translated as CASSLLGTYNEQFF.

The chain has TRBV10-3 and TRBJ1-4; the match to TRBD1 covers 9 bases. V shed 3 bases, J shed 8 bases, and the junction held 4 bases outside the gene matches. There are 14 residues in the CDR3. Germline CDR1 is ENHRY and CDR2 is SYGVKD. The CDR3, as DNA: TGTGCCATCAGTGACGGGACAGGGCAAGAAAAACTGTTTTTT. Protein product: CAISDGTGQEKLFF.

The V gene is TRBV5-1, the J gene TRBJ2-7, with 9 bases lining up with TRBD1. The CDR3 extends over 16 amino acids. Trimming took 4 bases from V and 3 from J; bases not matched to a gene: 11. Germline V CDR1 and CDR2: SGHRS, YFSETQ. The CDR3 DNA is TGCGCCAGCAGCCATGGCCTCGGGACAGGGAGCTACGAGCAGTACTTC. It codes for CASSHGLGTGSYEQYF.

This clone was observed once. The chain employs TRBV7-2 and TRBJ1-3; unclear D gene. This CDR3 has 12 residues. V dropped 6 bases and J dropped 4 bases, with 7 bases sitting between them. Germline V gives CDR1 SGHTA, CDR2 FQGNSA. The CDR3 nucleotides read TGTGCCAGCAGTCCAACAGGAAACACCATATATTTT. It yields the protein CASSPTGNTIYF.

This clone appeared once. The V call is TRBV19, the J call TRBJ1-1; possible D gene TRBD1, 6 bases. This CDR3 contains 15 residues. With 8 bases removed from V and 7 bases from J, the gap between germline ends came to 23 bases. CDR1 and CDR2 (germline): LNHDA, SQIVND (reference sequence). CDR3 loop: CASVTGQRYPYEAFF. In nucleotides, the CDR3 is TGTGCCAGTGTTACGGGACAAAGATACCCCTATGAAGCTTTCTTT.